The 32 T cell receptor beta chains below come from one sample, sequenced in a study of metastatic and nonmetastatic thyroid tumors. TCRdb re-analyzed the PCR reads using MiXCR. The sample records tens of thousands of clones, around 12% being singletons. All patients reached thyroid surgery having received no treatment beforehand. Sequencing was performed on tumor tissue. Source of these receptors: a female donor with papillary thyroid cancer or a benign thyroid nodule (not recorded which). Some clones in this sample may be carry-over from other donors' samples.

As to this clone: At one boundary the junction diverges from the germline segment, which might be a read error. CDR3 coding DNA: TGTGTCAGCAGCTCCAGAGTGGCGGGCAACTACGAGCAGTACTTC. This translates into CVSSSRVAGNYEQYF. V gene TRBV7-8 combines with J gene TRBJ2-7, with D possibly TRBD2 on 5 matching bases. The CDR3 loop spans 15 amino acids. The germline gives CDR1 SGHVS, CDR2 FQNEAQ.

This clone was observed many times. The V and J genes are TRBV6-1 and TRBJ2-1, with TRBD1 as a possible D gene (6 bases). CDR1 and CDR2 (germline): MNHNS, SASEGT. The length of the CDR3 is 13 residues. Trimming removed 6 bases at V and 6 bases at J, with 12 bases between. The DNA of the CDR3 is TGTGCCAGCAGCACAGGGCTGCTCAATGAGCAGTTCTTC. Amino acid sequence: CASSTGLLNEQFF.

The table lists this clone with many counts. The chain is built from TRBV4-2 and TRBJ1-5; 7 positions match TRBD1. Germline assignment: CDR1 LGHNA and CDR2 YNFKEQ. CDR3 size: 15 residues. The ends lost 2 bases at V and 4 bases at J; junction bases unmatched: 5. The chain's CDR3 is CASSQNRGPNQPQHF. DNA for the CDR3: TGTGCCAGCAGCCAAAATAGGGGGCCTAATCAGCCCCAGCATTTT.

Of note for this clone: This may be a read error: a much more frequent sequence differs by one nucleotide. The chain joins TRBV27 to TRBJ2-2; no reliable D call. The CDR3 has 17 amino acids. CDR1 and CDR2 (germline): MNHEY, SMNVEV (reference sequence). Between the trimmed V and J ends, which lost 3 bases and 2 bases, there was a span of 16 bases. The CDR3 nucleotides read TGTGCCAGCAGTTTGACCCTCCCATCGGCCAACACCGGGGAGCTGTTTTTT. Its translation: CASSLTLPSANTGELFF.

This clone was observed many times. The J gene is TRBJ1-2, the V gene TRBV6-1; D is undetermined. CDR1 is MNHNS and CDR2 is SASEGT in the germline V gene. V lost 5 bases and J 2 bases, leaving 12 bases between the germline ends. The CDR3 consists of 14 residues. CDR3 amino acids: CASSKPDRNYGYTF. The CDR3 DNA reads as TGTGCCAGCAGTAAACCCGACCGAAACTATGGCTACACCTTC.

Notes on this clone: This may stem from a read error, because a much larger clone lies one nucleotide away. Here the CDR3 reads CGVGEAGETQYF. In nucleotides, the CDR3 is TGCGGTGTCGGGGAGGCGGGAGAGACCCAGTATTTT. The chain recombines TRBV20-1 with TRBJ2-5, with 7 bases identical to TRBD2. The J call may be mistaken, given a closer DNA end match to TRBJ2-3. The germline gives CDR1 DFQATT, CDR2 SNEGSKA (reference sequence). The CDR3 has 12 amino acids.

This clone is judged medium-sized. This CDR3 is CASSSRGRAYEQYF. The CDR3 bases are TGTGCCAGCAGCTCCAGGGGGCGCGCCTACGAGCAGTACTTC. The rearrangement uses TRBV13 and TRBJ2-7; 8 bases are shared with TRBD1. V lost 4 bases and J lost 2; bases outside the gene matches: 4. CDR1 is PRHDT, CDR2 FYEKMQ, per germline (reference sequence). This CDR3 has 14 residues.

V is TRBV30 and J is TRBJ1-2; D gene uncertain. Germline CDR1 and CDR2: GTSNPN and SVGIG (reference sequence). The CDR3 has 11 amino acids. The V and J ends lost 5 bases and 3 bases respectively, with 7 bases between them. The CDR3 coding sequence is TGTGCCTGGGAGAGAGACTATGGCTACACCTTC. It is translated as CAWERDYGYTF.

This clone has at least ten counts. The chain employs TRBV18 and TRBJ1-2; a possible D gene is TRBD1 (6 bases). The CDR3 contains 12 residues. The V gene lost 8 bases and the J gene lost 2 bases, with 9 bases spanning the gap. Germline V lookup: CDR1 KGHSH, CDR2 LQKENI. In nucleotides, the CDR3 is TGTGCCAGCGCAACAGGGAACTATGGCTACACCTTC. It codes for CASATGNYGYTF. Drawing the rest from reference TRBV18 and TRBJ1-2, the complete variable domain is NAGVMQNPRHLVRRRGQEARLRCSPMKGHSHVYWYRQLPEEGLKFMVYLQKENIIDESGMPKERFSAEFPKEGPSILRIQQVVRGDSAAYFCASATGNYGYTFGSGTRLTVV.

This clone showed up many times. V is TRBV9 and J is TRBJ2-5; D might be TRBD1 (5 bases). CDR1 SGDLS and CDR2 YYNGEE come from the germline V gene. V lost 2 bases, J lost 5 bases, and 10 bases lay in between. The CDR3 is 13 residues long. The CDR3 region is CASSVQGSETQYF. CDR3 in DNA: TGTGCCAGCAGCGTCCAGGGATCGGAGACCCAGTACTTC.

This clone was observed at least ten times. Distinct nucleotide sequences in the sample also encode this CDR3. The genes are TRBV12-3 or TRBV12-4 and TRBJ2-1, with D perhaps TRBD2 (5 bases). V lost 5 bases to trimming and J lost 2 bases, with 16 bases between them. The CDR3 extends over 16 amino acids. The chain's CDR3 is CASSRRDINPYNEQFF. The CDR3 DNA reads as TGTGCCAGCAGTCGACGGGATATTAACCCCTACAATGAGCAGTTCTTC.

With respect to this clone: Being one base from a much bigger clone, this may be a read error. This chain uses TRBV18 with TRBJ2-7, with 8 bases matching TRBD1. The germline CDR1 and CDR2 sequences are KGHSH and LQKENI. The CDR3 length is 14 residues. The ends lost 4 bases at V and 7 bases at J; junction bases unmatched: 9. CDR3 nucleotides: TGTGCCAGCTCACTACAACAGGGGGTAGAAGAGCAGTACTTC. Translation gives CASSLQQGVEEQYF.

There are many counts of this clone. The CDR3: CASSFGLAVDEQFF. The CDR3 region has the DNA TGTGCCAGCAGTTTCGGACTAGCGGTGGATGAGCAGTTCTTC. The chain carries TRBV12-3 or TRBV12-4 and TRBJ2-1; 10 positions match TRBD2. Unmatched junction bases numbered 4, after V lost 3 bases and J lost 8 bases. The CDR3 covers 14 residues.

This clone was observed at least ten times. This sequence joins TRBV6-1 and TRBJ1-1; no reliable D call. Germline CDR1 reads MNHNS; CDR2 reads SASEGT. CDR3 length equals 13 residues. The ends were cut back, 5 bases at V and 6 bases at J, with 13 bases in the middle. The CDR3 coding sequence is TGTGCCAGCAGTCCGTATATTGAGCCTGAAGCTTTCTTT. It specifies CASSPYIEPEAFF.

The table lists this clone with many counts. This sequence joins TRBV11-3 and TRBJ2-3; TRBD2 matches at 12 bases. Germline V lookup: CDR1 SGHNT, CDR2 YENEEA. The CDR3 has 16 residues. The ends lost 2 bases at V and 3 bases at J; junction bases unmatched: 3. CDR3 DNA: TGTGCCAGCAGCTTACGACTAGCGGGAGTGACAGATACGCAGTATTTT. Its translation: CASSLRLAGVTDTQYF.

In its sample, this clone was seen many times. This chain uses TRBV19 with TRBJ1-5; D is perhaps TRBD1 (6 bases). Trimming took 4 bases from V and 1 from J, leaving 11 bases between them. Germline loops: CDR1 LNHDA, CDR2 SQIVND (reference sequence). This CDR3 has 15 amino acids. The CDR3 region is CASSTGQTSNQPQHF. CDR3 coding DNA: TGTGCCAGTAGTACCGGACAGACCAGCAATCAGCCCCAGCATTTT.

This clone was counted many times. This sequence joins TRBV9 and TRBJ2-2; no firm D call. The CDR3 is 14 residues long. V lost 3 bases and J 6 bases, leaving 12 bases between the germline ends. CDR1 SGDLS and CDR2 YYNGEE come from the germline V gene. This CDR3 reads CASSARTVPGELFF. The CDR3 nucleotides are TGTGCCAGCAGCGCCCGGACGGTGCCCGGGGAGCTGTTTTTT.

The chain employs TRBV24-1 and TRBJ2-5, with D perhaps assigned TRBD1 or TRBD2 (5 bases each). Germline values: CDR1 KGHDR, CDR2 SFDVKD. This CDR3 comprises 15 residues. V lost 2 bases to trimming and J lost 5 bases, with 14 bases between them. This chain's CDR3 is CATSDWGGGVETQYF. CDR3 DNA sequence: TGTGCCACCAGTGATTGGGGCGGAGGCGTGGAGACCCAGTACTTC.

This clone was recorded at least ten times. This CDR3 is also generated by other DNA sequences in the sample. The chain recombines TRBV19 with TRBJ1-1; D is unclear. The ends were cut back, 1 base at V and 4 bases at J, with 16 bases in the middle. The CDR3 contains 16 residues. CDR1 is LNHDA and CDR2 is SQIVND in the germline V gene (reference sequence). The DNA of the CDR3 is TGTGCCAGTAGTATAGGACCCCCGGGTCCTGGCACTGAAGCTTTCTTT. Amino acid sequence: CASSIGPPGPGTEAFF.

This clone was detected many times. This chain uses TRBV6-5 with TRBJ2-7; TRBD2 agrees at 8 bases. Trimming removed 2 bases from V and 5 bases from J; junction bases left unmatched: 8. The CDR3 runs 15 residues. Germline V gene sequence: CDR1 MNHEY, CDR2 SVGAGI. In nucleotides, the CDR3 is TGTGCCAGCAGTTACATTAGACTAGCGTTTAACGAGCAGTACTTC. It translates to CASSYIRLAFNEQYF.

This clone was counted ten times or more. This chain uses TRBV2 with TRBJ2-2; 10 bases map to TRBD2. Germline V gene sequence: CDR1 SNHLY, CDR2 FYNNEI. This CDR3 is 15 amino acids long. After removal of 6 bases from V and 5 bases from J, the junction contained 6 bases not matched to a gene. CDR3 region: CASRWSGGATGELFF. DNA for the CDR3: TGTGCCAGCAGATGGAGCGGGGGGGCTACCGGGGAGCTGTTTTTT.

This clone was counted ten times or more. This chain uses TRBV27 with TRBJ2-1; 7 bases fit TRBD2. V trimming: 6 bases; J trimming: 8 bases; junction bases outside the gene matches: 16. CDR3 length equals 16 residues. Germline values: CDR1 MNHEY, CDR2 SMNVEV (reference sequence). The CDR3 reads CASSAGDYPSWDEQFF. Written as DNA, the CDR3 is TGTGCCAGCAGCGCCGGGGACTACCCTTCCTGGGATGAGCAGTTCTTC.

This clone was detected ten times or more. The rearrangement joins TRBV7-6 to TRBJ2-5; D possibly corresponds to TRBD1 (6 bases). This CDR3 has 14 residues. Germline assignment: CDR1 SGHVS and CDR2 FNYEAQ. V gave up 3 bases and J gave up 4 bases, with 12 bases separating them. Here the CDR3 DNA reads TGTGCCAGCAGCTTGGGGGCGGGTGGAGAGACCCAGTACTTC. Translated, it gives CASSLGAGGETQYF.

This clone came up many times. As DNA, the CDR3 is TGTGCCAGCAGTGATATAGCGAACACTGAAGCTTTCTTT. Its translation: CASSDIANTEAFF. The chain uses TRBV6-1 and TRBJ1-1; D unclear. V lost 3 bases and J lost 1, with 6 bases in between. Germline V gene sequence: CDR1 MNHNS, CDR2 SASEGT. This CDR3 has 13 residues.

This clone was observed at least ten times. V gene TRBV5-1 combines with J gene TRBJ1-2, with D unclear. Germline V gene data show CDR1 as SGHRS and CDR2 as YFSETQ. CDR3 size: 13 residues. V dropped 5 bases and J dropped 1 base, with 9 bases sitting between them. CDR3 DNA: TGCGCCAGCAGTGCAGCGAGTAACTATGGCTACACCTTC. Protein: CASSAASNYGYTF.

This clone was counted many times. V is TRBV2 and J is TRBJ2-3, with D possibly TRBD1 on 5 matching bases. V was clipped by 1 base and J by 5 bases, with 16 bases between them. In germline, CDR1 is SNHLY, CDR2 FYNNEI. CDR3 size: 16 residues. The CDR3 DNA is TGTGCCAGCAGTGAAGAGGGCAGGGCCCGCGGAGATACGCAGTATTTT. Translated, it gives CASSEEGRARGDTQYF.

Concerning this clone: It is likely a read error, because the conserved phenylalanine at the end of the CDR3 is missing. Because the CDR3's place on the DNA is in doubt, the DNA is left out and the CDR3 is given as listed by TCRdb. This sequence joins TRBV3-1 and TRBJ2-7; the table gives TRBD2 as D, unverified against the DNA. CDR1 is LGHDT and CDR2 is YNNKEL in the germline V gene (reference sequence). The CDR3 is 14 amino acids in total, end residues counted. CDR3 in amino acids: CASSQAVLDGSPLL.

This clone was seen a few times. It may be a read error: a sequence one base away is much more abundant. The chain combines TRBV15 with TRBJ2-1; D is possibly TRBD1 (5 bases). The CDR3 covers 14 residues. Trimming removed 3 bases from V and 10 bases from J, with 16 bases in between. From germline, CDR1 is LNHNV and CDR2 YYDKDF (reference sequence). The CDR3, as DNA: TGTGCCACCAGCAGGGAAATAATGGACACAGAGCAGTTCTTC. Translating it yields CATSREIMDTEQFF.

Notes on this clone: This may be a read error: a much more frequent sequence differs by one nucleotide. CDR3 DNA: TGTGCCGGCAGCTTAGGAGGGGTCCTGCGGGGCTACACCTTC. Protein: CAGSLGGVLRGYTF. V usage is TRBV13 and J usage is TRBJ1-2; a possible D gene is TRBD1 (5 bases). Germline loops: CDR1 PRHDT, CDR2 FYEKMQ (reference sequence). The CDR3 sequence is 14 residues long.

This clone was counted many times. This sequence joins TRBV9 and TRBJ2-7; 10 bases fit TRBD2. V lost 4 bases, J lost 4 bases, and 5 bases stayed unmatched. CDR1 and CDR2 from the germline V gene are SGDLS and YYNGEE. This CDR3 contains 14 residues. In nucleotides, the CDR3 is TGTGCCAGCAGCCTAGCGGGAGAGGGATACGAGCAGTACTTC. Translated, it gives CASSLAGEGYEQYF.

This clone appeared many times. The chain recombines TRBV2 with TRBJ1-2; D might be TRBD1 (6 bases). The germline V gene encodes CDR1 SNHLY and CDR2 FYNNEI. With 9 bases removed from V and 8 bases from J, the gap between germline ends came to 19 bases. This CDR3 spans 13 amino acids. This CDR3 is CASPQGPRGGYTF. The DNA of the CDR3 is TGTGCCAGTCCACAGGGTCCCCGGGGGGGCTACACCTTC.

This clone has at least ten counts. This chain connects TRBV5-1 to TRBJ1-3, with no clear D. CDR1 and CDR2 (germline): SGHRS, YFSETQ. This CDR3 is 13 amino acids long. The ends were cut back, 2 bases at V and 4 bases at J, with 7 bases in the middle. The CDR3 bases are TGCGCCAGCAGCTTCGAGCCAGGAAACACCATATATTTT. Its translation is CASSFEPGNTIYF.